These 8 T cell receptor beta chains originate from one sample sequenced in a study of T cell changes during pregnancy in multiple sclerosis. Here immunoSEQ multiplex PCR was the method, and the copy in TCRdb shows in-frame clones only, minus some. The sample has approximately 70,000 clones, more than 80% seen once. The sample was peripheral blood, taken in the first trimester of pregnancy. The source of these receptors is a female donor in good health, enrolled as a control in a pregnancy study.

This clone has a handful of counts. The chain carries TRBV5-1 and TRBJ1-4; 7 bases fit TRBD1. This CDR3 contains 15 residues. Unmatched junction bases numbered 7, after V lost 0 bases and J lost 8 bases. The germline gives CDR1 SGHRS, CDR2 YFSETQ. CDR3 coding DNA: TGCGCCAGCAGCTTGGCCTCAGGGGGTTTCGAAAAACTGTTTTTT. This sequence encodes CASSLASGGFEKLFF. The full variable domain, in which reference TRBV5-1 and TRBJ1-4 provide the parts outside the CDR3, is KAGVTQTPRYLIKTRGQQVTLSCSPISGHRSVSWYQQTPGQGLQFLFEYFSETQRNKGNFPGRFSGRQFSNSRSEMNVSTLELGDSALYLCASSLASGGFEKLFFGSGTQLSVL.

The CDR3 is CASSQDRAGAHEQYF. CDR3 nucleotides: TGCGCCAGCAGCCAAGATCGGGCGGGAGCCCACGAGCAGTACTTC. J is TRBJ2-7 and V is TRBV4-1; 7 nucleotides line up with TRBD2. This CDR3 spans 15 amino acids. Trimming at V came to 0 bases and at J to 5 bases, leaving 7 bases not matched to a gene. CDR1 is MGHRA, CDR2 YSYEKL, per germline.

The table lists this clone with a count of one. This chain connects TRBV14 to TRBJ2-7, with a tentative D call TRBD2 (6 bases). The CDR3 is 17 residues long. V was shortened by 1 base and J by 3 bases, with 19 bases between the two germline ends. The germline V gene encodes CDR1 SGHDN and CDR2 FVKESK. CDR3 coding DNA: TGTGCCAGCAGCCAAGCCGCTTATTTCGGAGGGAACTACGAGCAGTACTTC. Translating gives CASSQAAYFGGNYEQYF.

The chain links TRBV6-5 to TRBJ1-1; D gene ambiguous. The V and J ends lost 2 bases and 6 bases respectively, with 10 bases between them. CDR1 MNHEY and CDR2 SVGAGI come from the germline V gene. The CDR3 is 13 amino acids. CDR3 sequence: CASSYRREAEAFF. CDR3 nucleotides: TGTGCCAGCAGTTACCGGCGGGAGGCTGAAGCTTTCTTT.

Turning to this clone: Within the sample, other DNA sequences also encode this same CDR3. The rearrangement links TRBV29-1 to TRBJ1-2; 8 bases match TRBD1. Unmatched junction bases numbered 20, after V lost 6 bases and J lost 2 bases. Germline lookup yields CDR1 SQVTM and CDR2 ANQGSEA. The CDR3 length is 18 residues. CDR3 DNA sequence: TGCAGCGTGAGGTTCATTCCGGGACAGGCACCTCCAAACTATGGCTACACCTTC. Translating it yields CSVRFIPGQAPPNYGYTF. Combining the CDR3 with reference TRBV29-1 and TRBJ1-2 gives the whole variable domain SAVISQKPSRDICQRGTSLTIQCQVDSQVTMMFWYRQQPGQSLTLIATANQGSEATYESGFVIDKFPISRPNLTFSTLTVSNMSPEDSSIYLCSVRFIPGQAPPNYGYTFGSGTRLTVV.

CDR3 coding DNA: TGCGCCAGCAGGGGACAGGGCCCAGATACGCAGTATTTT. This encodes CASRGQGPDTQYF. This chain links TRBV5-1 with TRBJ2-3; TRBD1 matches at 9 bases. This CDR3 region has 13 residues. V was pared by 5 bases and J by 4 bases, with 2 bases of the junction left unmatched. Germline CDR1 and CDR2: SGHRS and YFSETQ.

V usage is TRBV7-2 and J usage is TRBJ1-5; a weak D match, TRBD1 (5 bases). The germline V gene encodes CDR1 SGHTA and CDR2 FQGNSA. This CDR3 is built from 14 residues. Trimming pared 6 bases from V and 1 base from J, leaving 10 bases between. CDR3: CASSLDSSNQPQHF. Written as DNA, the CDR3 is TGTGCCAGCAGTCTCGACAGCAGCAATCAGCCCCAGCATTTT. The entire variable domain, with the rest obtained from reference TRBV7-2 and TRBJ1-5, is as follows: GAGVSQSPSNKVTEKGKDVELRCDPISGHTALYWYRQSLGQGLEFLIYFQGNSAPDKSGLPSDRFSAERTGGSVSTLTIQRTQQEDSAVYLCASSLDSSNQPQHFGDGTRLSIL.

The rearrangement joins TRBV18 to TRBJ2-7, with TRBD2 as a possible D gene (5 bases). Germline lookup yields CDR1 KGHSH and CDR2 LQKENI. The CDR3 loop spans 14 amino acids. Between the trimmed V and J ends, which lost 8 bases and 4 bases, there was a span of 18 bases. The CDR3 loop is CASTTPQLDYEQYF. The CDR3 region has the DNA TGTGCCAGCACCACCCCGCAACTAGATTACGAGCAGTACTTC.